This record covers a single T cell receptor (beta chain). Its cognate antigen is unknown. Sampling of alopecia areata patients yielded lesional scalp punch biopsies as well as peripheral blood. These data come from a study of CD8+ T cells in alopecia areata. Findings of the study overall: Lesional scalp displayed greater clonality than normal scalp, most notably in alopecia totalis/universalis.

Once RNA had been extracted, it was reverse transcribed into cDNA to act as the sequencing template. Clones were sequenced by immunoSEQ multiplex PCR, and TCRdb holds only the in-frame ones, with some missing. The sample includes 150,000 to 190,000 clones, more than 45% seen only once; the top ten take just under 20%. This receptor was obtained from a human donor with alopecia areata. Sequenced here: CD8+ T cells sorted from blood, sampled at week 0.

CDR3 in DNA: TGTGCCAGCAGTTCTCAGGGGGCAGGACAGCCCCAGCATTTT. Its protein product is CASSSQGAGQPQHF. V is TRBV27 and J is TRBJ1-5, with 8 positions matching TRBD1. The length of the CDR3 is 14 residues. Trimming cost V 4 bases and J 7 bases; bases outside gene matches: 6. Looked up from germline, CDR1 is MNHEY and CDR2 is SMNVEV (reference sequence).